The rows below give T cell receptor beta chains drawn from one sample of a study of OX40 agonist ivuxolimab in advanced cancers. Using immunoSEQ multiplex PCR, the repertoire was profiled, and TCRdb retains in-frame clones only, with some absent. The sample lists 100,000 or so clones; approximately 90% were seen once. This specimen consisted of CD4+ or CD8+ T cells sorted from blood, obtained in a trial of the OX40 agonist ivuxolimab. The receptors originated from an adult with an advanced solid tumor such as melanoma, head and neck, liver or kidney cancer. Each CDR3 is given with its conserved first and last residue. A row's size may be missing; if present it is once, few, many or a size class.

TRBV19,TRBJ1-4,NA,CASSILSKGEKLFF
TRBV18,TRBJ1-1,NA,CASSPDRVNTEAFF
TRBV5-1,TRBJ2-2,NA,CASSPGGGNTGELFF
TRBV5-4,TRBJ1-4,NA,CASSLDLAAPNEKLFF
TRBV13,TRBJ2-7,NA,CASSLARSLQYF
TRBV2,TRBJ1-2,NA,CASSPGINYGYTF
TRBV28,TRBJ1-1,once,CASSSLTVRVNTEAFF
TRBV7-9,TRBJ1-1,NA,CASSPVPGQGANTEAFF
TRBV9,TRBJ1-1,NA,CASSVTDRQNTEAFF
TRBV5-4,TRBJ1-1,NA,CASSPTGTLNTEAFF
TRBV30,TRBJ1-1,few,CAWSVRGNTEAFF
TRBV10-3,TRBJ2-4,NA,CAISEGQGRLNIQYF
TRBV5-6,TRBJ2-7,NA,CAPRLAGYVGEQYF
TRBV14,TRBJ1-2,NA,CASSPTRDYGYTF
TRBV9,TRBJ2-2,NA,CASSPNSGANTGELFF
TRBV28,TRBJ2-7,NA,CVTGTGTYEQYF
TRBV7-2,TRBJ1-5,NA,CASSWTGGASQPQHF
TRBV28,TRBJ2-5,NA,CASSLGGTLYQETQYF
TRBV30,TRBJ1-6,NA,CAWKYEYNSPLHF
TRBV18,TRBJ1-5,NA,CASSPEGANQPQHF
TRBV11-2,TRBJ2-5,NA,CASSLVSTLDVSQYF
TRBV6-4,TRBJ1-5,NA,CASSEQVGQPQHF
TRBV7-9,TRBJ2-7,NA,CASSDLGGRTSYEQYF
TRBV9,TRBJ2-3,NA,CASSAQGTTDTQYF
TRBV28,TRBJ2-2,NA,CATHSLQRANTGELFF
TRBV18,TRBJ2-1,NA,CASSPPSSDNEQFF
TRBV4-1,TRBJ2-1,once,CASGGPYEQFF
TRBV11-2,TRBJ2-3,NA,CASSLMGGGGTDTQYF
TRBV18,TRBJ1-2,NA,CASSPNSGATRMDYGYTF
TRBV30,TRBJ1-6,NA,CAWSGGQGLISYNSPLHF
TRBV19,TRBJ2-5,NA,CASSKGQSNGETQYF
TRBV5-1,TRBJ2-2,NA,CASSLEGAGTGELFF
TRBV28,TRBJ1-4,NA,CAIRGGSATNEKLFF
TRBV19,TRBJ1-5,NA,CASEGQGYQPQHF
TRBV2,TRBJ2-7,NA,CASSDDRGLYEQYF
TRBV4-1,TRBJ2-5,NA,CASSQEAGRMETQYF
TRBV5-1,TRBJ2-1,NA,CASSMTSGTYNEQFF
TRBV6-5,TRBJ2-5,NA,CASSYQVGFQETQYF
TRBV29-1,TRBJ2-7,NA,CSVGGLQYEQYF
TRBV7-2,TRBJ2-2,NA,CASSLAGVNTGELFF
TRBV12-2,TRBJ1-4,NA,CASRLEVIRKCGKGGEKLFF
TRBV5-1,TRBJ2-1,NA,CASSLGQGGVDEQFF
TRBV7-9,TRBJ2-4,NA,CASSSSGGQNIQYF
TRBV7-9,TRBJ2-3,NA,CASSSGTDTQYF
TRBV23-1,TRBJ2-1,NA,CASSHYSGRPYNEQFF
TRBV5-4,TRBJ2-3,NA,CASSFRDYTDTQYF
TRBV6-5,TRBJ1-1,NA,CASRPAVNTEAFF
TRBV13,TRBJ1-2,NA,CASRKLIDRGQLGYTF